This TCR delta chain is from a study of γδ T cells in repeated Plasmodium falciparum infection. CDR1 is TSWWSYY and CDR2 is QGS in the germline V gene. The CDR3 has 16 residues. Trimming at V came to 2 bases and at J to 0 bases, leaving 5 bases not matched to a gene. Gammadelta T cells were flow-sorted from PBMC into Vgamma9/Vdelta2+ and Vdelta2-negative populations for bulk analysis. This clone was picked up many times. Other DNA sequences from this sample encode an identical CDR3 as well. TCRdb reprocessed the multiplex PCR reads through CATT. Counted here are roughly 90,000 delta-chain clones, approximately 1.4% occurring once; the ten biggest clones make up under 9.5%.

This sequence was found in a pool of human donors (malaria-infected and uninfected, not separated). V gene TRDV1 combines with J gene TRDJ1, with 8 bases aligning to TRDD3. Sequencing input: gamma-delta T cells from blood. CDR3 bases: TGTGCTCTTGGGGAAGGTAGGGGATACAACACCGATAAACTCATCTTT. This encodes CALGEGRGYNTDKLIF.